This T cell receptor beta chain was identified in a study of blood T cell repertoires in COVID-19. Profiling relied on immunoSEQ multiplex PCR, and the TCRdb table lists in-frame clones only, not all of them. Here the sample spans about 24,000 clones, roughly 80% being singletons. CDR3 length: 17 amino acids. Per the germline V gene, CDR1 is MNHEY and CDR2 is SMNVEV (reference sequence). V shed 4 bases, J shed 0 bases, and the junction held 5 bases outside the gene matches. Sequenced material: peripheral blood. This TCR was recovered from a human donor in a cohort sampled during active COVID-19. The V call is TRBV27, the J call TRBJ2-1; 11 nucleotides match TRBD2. The CDR3, as DNA: TGTGCCAGCAGTTCGATTCTAGCGGGGGGCTCCTACAATGAGCAGTTCTTC. This codes for CASSSILAGGSYNEQFF.